The entry below gives a single T cell receptor (beta chain) sequence along with its context. Its antigen is unidentified. This CDR3 contains 13 residues. This sample is part of a study of graft-versus-host responses after intestinal transplantation. In the study overall: After anti-thymocyte globulin induction, recipients took tacrolimus and steroids for roughly three years. Regarding the study as a whole: Among recipient marrow samples, GvH clones were found; some appeared first in ileum or blood.

This table comes from immunoSEQ multiplex PCR, and its TCRdb copy is limited to in-frame clones, with some not included. The sample lists about 9,500 clones; roughly 90% were seen once. The V gene is TRBV21-1, the J gene TRBJ1-5. TRBV21-1 is termed a pseudogene. The specimen was PBMCs, collected 230 to 250 days after intestinal transplant. The TCR comes from a human patient who received an intestinal transplant, so some T cells may come from the graft donor. The CDR3 DNA reads as TGTGCCAGCAGCAAAGGGGGCAATCAGCCCCAGCATTTT. It is translated as CASSKGGNQPQHF.